The clone carrying this TCR beta chain was found a few times. This sample was included in a study of technical replicates of blood from four donors. V dropped 4 bases and J dropped 5; count of bases not matched to a gene: 4. The CDR3 contains 14 residues. Germline lookup yields CDR1 ENHRY and CDR2 SYGVKD. The table came from immunoSEQ multiplex PCR; TCRdb's copy has only in-frame clones and leaves some out. The sample consists of fewer than 65,000 clones, approximately 87% of them appearing once. The rearrangement uses TRBV10-3 and TRBJ1-1; TRBD1 matches at 10 bases. The sequence was collected from a human donor in good health. Some clones in this sample may be carry-over from other donors' samples. The sequenced sample consisted of PBMCs. This chain's CDR3 is CAISAGQGWTEAFF. DNA for the CDR3: TGTGCCATCAGTGCGGGACAGGGGTGGACTGAAGCTTTCTTT.